This TCR beta chain comes out of a study of PD-L1 blockade in urothelial cancer. In the study overall: Analyses were performed on blood at 3 weeks after treatment start (the second dose) and at 6 weeks.

Time point defined: pretreatment peripheral blood. Each PCR received spiked synthetic TCR analog templates. Libraries were prepared by immunoSEQ multiplex PCR; TCRdb keeps only in-frame clonotypes and omits some of them. The sample comprises 45,000 to 60,000 clones, roughly four fifths of which are singletons, and roughly 1.9% rests with the top ten. The CDR3 extends over 13 amino acids. CDR1 and CDR2 (germline): SGHAT, FQNNGV. Trimming removed 3 bases from V and 7 bases from J, with 10 bases in between. The TCR originated in a man aged 45-60 years with urothelial cancer. The chain joins TRBV11-2 to TRBJ1-5; possibly TRBD1 for D (5 bases). The specimen comprised PBMCs, sampled around atezolizumab (anti-PD-L1) treatment. The CDR3 here is CASSLQGEQPQHF. DNA of the CDR3: TGTGCCAGCAGCTTGCAGGGTGAACAGCCCCAGCATTTT.